The T cell receptor beta chain under discussion was sequenced for a study of T cell changes during pregnancy in multiple sclerosis. CDR1 is MNHEY, CDR2 SVGAGI, per germline. Trimming took 6 bases from V and 4 from J; bases not matched to a gene: 10. The CDR3 is 15 amino acids. The data were produced by immunoSEQ multiplex PCR, yet TCRdb's version contains in-frame clones alone and is incomplete. Among more than 30,000 clones listed, 90% were seen once. Material: CD4+ T cells from peripheral blood mononuclear cells, obtained in the third trimester of pregnancy. This sequence was found in a female donor in good health, enrolled as a control in a pregnancy study. The chain is built from TRBV6-5 and TRBJ1-1; 8 bases line up with TRBD1. CDR3 nucleotide sequence: TGTGCCAGCAGCACCCAGGGGGCGTTAAGCACTGAAGCTTTCTTT. Translation: CASSTQGALSTEAFF.